What follows describes a single T cell receptor (beta chain). Its antigen is not identified. Extracted from the samples, RNA was reverse transcribed into cDNA to serve as the sequencing template. Some clones are missing from TCRdb's copy, which holds only in-frame ones; the method was immunoSEQ multiplex PCR. Here the sample spans about 110,000 clones, approximately 63% being singletons. The source of the sample is a study of CD8+ T cells in alopecia areata. General study findings and limits: Higher clonality and more expanded CD8+ clones appeared in lesional than normal scalp. Sequence data from scalp samples additionally include resident alphabeta T cells of normal skin. Against the mouse data, patients shared TCRs less clearly, possibly for HLA reasons.

PBMCs, the starting material, were the source of sorted CD4+ and CD8+ T cells. V lost 6 bases to trimming and J lost 8 bases, with 10 bases between them. The CDR3 runs to 10 residues. Per germline, CDR1 SQVTM and CDR2 ANQGSEA. The sequenced sample consisted of CD8+ T cells sorted from blood. The receptor comes from a human donor in good health. This chain links TRBV29-1 with TRBJ1-1, with unresolved D. For the CDR3, the DNA is TGCAGCGTATATTTTGCCGAAGCTTTCTTT. Amino acids: CSVYFAEAFF.